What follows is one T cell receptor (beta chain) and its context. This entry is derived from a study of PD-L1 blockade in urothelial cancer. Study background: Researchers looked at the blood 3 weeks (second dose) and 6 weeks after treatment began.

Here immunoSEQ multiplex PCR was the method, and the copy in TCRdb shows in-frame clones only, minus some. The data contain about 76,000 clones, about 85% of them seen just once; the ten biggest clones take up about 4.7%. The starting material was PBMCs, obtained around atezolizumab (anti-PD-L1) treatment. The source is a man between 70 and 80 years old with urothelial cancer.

The CDR3 nucleotides are TGTGCCATCAGTGAACCGCAGACTGGGACAGGGAGGACAGATACGCAGTATTTT. Translating it yields CAISEPQTGTGRTDTQYF. The chain uses TRBV10-3 and TRBJ2-3, with TRBD1 identical over 9 bases. Trimming at V came to 3 bases and at J to 3 bases, leaving 13 bases not matched to a gene. Looked up from germline, CDR1 is ENHRY and CDR2 is SYGVKD. This CDR3 spans 18 amino acids.